The text below deals with one TCR beta chain. The germline gives CDR1 LGHDT, CDR2 YNNKEL (reference sequence). Germline trimming cut 1 base from V and 11 bases from J; bases unmatched to any gene: 10. This CDR3 is 14 amino acids long. The data belong to a study of blood T cell repertoires in COVID-19. This table comes from immunoSEQ multiplex PCR, and its TCRdb copy is limited to in-frame clones, with some not included. This sample has approximately 200,000 clones; roughly 84% occur once, and the top ten carry around 6.8%. The V and J genes are TRBV3-1 (or the pseudogene TRBV3-2) and TRBJ1-1, with 7 bases matching TRBD1. The receptor was derived from a woman between 45 and 65 years old with acute or convalescent COVID-19. Sequenced input: peripheral blood. The CDR3 here is CASSQGNRGGRAFF. CDR3 in DNA: TGTGCCAGCAGCCAAGGGAACAGGGGCGGTCGGGCTTTCTTT.